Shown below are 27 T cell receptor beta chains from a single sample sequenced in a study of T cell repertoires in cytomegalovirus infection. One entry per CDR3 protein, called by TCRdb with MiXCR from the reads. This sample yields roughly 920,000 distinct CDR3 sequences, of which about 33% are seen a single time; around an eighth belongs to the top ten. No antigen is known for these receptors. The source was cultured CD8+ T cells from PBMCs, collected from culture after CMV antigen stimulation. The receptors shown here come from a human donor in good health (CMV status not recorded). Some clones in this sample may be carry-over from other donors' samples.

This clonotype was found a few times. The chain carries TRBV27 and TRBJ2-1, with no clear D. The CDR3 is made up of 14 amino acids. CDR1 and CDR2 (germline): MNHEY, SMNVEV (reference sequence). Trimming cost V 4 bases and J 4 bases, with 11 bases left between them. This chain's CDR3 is CASSYGSLYNEQFF. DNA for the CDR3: TGTGCCAGCAGTTATGGTTCCCTTTACAATGAGCAGTTCTTC.

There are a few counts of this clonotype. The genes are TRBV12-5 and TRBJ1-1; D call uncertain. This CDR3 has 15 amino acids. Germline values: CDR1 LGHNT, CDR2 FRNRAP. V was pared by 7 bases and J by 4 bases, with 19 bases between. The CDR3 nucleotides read TGTGCTAGTGCCCCTTGGGTAGAGGATCTCACTGAAGCTTTCTTT. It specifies CASAPWVEDLTEAFF. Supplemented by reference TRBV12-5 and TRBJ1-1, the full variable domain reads DARVTQTPRHKVTEMGQEVTMRCQPILGHNTVFWYRQTMMQGLELLAYFRNRAPLDDSGMPKDRFSAEMPDATLATLKIQPSEPRDSAVYFCASAPWVEDLTEAFFGQGTRLTVV.

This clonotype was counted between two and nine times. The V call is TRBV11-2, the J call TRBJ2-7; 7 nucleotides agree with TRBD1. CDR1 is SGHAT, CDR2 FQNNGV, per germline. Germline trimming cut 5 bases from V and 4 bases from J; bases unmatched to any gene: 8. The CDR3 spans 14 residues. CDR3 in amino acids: CASSHWDREYEQYV. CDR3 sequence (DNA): TGTGCCAGCAGCCATTGGGACAGAGAGTACGAGCAGTACGTC.

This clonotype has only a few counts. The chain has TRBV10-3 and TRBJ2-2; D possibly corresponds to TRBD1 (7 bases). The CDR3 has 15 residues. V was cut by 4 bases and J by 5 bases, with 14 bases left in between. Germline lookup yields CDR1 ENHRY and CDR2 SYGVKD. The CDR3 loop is CAISAGQEGTGELFF. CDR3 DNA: TGTGCCATCAGTGCTGGACAGGAGGGGACCGGGGAGCTGTTTTTT.

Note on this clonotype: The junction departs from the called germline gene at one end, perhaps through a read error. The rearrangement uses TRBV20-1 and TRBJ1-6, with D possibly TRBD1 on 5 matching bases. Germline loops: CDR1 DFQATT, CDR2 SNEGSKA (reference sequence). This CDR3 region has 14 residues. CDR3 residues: CSARRGVDNSPFHF. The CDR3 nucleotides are TGCAGTGCTAGGCGGGGGGTGGATAATTCACCCTTCCACTTT.

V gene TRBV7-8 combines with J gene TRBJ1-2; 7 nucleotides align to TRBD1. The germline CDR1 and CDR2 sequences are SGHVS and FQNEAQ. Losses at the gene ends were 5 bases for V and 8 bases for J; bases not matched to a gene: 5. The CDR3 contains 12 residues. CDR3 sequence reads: CASSQQGQGYTF. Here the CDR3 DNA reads TGTGCCAGCAGCCAGCAGGGACAGGGCTACACCTTC.

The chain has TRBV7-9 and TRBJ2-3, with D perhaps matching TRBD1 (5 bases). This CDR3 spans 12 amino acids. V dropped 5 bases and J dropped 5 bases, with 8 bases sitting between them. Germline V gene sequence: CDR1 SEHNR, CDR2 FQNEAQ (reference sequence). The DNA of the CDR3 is TGTGCCAGCAGCAGCAGGGTAGATACGCAGTATTTT. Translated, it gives CASSSRVDTQYF.

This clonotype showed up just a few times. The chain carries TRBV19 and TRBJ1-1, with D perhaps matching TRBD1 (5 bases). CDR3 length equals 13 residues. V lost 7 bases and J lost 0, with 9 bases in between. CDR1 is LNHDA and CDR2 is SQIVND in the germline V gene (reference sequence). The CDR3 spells CASTGSLNTEAFF. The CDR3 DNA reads TGTGCCAGTACAGGGTCTTTGAACACTGAAGCTTTCTTT.

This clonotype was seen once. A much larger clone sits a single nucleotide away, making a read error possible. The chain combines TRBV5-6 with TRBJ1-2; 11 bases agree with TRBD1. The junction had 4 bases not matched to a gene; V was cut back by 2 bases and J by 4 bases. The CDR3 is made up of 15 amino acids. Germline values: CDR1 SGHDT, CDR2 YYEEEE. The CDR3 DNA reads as TGTGCCAGCAGCTTCGGGACAGGGGGATTCTATGGCTACACCTTC. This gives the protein CASSFGTGGFYGYTF.

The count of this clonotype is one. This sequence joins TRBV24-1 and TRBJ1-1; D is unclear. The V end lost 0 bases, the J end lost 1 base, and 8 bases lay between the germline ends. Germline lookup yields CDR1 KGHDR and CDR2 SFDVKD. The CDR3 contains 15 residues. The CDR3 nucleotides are TGTGCCACCAGTGATTTGTGCTGGGGGAACACTGAAGCTTTCTTT. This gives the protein CATSDLCWGNTEAFF.

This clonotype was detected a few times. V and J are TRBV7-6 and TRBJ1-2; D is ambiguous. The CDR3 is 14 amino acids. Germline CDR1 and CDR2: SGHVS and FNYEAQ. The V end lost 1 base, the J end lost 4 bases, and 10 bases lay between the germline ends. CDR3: CASSLVRVIYGYTF. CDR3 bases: TGTGCCAGCAGCTTAGTTCGGGTTATCTATGGCTACACCTTC. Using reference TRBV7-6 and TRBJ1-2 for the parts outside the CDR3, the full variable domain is GAGVSQSPRYKVTKRGQDVALRCDPISGHVSLYWYRQALGQGPEFLTYFNYEAQQDKSGLPNDRFSAERPEGSISTLTIQRTEQRDSAMYRCASSLVRVIYGYTFGSGTRLTVV.

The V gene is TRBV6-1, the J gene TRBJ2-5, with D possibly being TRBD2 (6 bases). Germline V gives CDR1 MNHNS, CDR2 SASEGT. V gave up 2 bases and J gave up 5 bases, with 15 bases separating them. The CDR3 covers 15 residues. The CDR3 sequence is CASSEYLRSGETQYF. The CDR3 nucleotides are TGTGCCAGCAGTGAATACCTTCGGAGCGGGGAGACCCAGTACTTC.

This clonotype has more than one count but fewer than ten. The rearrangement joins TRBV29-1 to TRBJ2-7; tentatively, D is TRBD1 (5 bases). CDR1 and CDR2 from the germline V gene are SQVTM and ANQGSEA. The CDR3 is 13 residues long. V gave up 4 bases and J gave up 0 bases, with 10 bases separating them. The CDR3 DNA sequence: TGCAGCGTTGTGGCGACAGTCTCCTACGAGCAGTACTTC. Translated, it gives CSVVATVSYEQYF.

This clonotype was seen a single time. CDR3 DNA sequence: TGTGCCAGCAGCTCATCCCCGACGGAGACCATCTATGGCTACACCTTC. Its protein is CASSSSPTETIYGYTF. The chain is built from TRBV7-4 and TRBJ1-2; D is ambiguous. This CDR3 contains 16 residues. In germline, CDR1 is SGHVT, CDR2 SQSDAQ. The V end was cut by 4 bases, the J end by 4 bases, with 19 bases between.

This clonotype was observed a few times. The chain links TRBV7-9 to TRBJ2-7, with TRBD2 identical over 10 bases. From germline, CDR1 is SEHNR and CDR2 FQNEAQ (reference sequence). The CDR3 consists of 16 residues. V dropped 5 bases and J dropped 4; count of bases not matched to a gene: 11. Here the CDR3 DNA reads TGTGCCAGCAGCGCCCCGACTAGCGGGCGACTATACGAGCAGTACTTC. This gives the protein CASSAPTSGRLYEQYF.

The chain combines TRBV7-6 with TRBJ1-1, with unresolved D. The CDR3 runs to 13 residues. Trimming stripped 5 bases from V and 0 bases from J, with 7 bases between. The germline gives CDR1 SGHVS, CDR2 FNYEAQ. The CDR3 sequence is CASSPFLNTEAFF. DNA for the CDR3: TGTGCCAGCAGCCCTTTTCTGAACACTGAAGCTTTCTTT.

The CDR3 protein is CASSLSSPPPGDTEAFF. CDR3 DNA sequence: TGTGCCAGCAGTTTATCGAGTCCTCCTCCCGGGGACACTGAAGCTTTCTTT. The chain couples TRBV27 to TRBJ1-1, with no clear D. This CDR3 is 17 amino acids long. Germline loops: CDR1 MNHEY, CDR2 SMNVEV (reference sequence). Trimming left V 0 bases short and J 3 bases short, with 17 bases between.

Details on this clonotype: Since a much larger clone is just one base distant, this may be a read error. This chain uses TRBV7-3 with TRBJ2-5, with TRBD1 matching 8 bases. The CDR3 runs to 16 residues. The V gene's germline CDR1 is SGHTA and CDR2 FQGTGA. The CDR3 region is CASGLTGGESQETQYF. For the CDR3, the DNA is TGTGCCAGCGGCTTAACAGGGGGAGAATCCCAAGAGACCCAGTACTTC. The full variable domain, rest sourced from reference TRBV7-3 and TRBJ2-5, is GAGVSQTPSNKVTEKGKYVELRCDPISGHTALYWYRQSLGQGPEFLIYFQGTGAADDSGLPNDRFFAVRPEGSVSTLKIQRTERGDSAVYLCASGLTGGESQETQYFGPGTRLLVL.

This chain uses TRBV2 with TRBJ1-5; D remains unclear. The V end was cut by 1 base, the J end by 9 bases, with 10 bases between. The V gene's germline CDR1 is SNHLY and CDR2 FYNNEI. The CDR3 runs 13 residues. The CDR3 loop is CASSEEGLPPQHF. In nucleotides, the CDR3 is TGTGCCAGCAGTGAAGAGGGCCTCCCGCCCCAGCATTTT. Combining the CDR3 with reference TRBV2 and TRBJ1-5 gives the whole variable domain EPEVTQTPSHQVTQMGQEVILRCVPISNHLYFYWYRQILGQKVEFLVSFYNNEISEKSEIFDDQFSVERPDGSNFTLKIRSTKLEDSAMYFCASSEEGLPPQHFGDGTRLSIL.

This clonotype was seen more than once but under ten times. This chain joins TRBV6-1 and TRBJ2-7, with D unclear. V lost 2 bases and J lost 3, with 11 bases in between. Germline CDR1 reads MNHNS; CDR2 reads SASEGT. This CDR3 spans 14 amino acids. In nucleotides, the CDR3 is TGTGCCAGCAGTGAATTTGGCCAGTTCTACGAGCAGTACGTC. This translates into CASSEFGQFYEQYV.

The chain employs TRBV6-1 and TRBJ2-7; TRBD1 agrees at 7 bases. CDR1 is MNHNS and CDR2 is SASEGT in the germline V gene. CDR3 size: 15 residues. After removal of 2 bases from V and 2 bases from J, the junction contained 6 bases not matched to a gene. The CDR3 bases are TGTGCCAGCAGTGAACCGGGCAGGGGGACCTACGAGCAGTACGTC. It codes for CASSEPGRGTYEQYV.

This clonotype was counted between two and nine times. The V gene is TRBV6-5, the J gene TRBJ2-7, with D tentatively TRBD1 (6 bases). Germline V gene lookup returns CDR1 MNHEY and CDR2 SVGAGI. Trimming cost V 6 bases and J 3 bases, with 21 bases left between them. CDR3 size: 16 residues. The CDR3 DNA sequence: TGTGCCAGCAGCGGCCTGGCAGGGGCAAACTACTACGAGCAGTACTTC. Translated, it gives CASSGLAGANYYEQYF.

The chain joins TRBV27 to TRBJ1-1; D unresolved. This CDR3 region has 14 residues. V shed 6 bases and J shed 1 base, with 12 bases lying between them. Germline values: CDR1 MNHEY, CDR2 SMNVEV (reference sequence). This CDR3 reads CASSPGVWNTEAFF. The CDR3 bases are TGTGCCAGCAGCCCCGGGGTTTGGAACACTGAAGCTTTCTTT.

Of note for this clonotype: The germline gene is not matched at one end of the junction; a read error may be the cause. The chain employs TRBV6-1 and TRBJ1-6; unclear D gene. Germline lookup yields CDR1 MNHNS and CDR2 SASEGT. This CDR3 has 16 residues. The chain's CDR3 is CASGETTVFYNSPLHF. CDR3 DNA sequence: TGTGCCAGCGGTGAAACTACGGTCTTCTATAATTCACCCCTCCACTTT.

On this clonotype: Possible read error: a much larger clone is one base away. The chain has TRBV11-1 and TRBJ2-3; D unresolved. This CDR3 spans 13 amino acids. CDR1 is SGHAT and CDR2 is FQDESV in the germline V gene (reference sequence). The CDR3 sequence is CVSSLGQTDTQYF. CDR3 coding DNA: TGTGTCAGCAGCTTAGGTCAAACAGATACGCAGTATTTT.

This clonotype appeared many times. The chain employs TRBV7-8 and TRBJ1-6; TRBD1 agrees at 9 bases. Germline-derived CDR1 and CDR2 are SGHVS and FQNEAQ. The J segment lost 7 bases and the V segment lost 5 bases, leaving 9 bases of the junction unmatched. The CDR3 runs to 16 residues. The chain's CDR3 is CASSRTRTGVNSPLHF. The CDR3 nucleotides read TGTGCCAGCAGCCGAACCCGGACAGGGGTAAATTCACCCCTCCACTTT.

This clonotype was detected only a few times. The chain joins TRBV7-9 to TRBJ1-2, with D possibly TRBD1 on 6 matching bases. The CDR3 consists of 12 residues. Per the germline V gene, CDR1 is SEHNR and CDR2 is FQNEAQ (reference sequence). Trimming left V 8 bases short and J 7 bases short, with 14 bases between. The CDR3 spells CASGNRVSGYTF. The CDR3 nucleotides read TGTGCCAGCGGAAACAGGGTCTCTGGCTACACCTTC.